This T cell receptor (beta chain) originates from a study of regulatory T cells in long-lasting Graves disease. Points from the study as a whole: New patients shared fewer public clonotypes (approximately 970) than persistent patients did (fewer than 3,000). Newly diagnosed patients had higher TCR diversity than persistent Graves' patients did.

Arm-PCR of CDR3 regions and iRepertoire HTBI primers were the basis on which TCR beta libraries were built. TCRdb called the multiplex PCR reads again in MiXCR, with one record for every CDR3 protein. The sample yields around 250,000 distinct CDR3 sequences, 15% to 20% seen once. Trimming left V 2 bases short and J 3 bases short, with 14 bases between. Per the germline V gene, CDR1 is SGHRS and CDR2 is YFSETQ. The CDR3 sequence is 15 residues long. Regarding time point: newly diagnosed GD, antithyroid drugs for less than 3 months. Researchers made the TCR library from RNA that was extracted from PBMCs. The authors drew 7 to 10 milliliters of peripheral blood into EDTA tubes. This clonotype came up many times. Its antigen is undetermined.

The receptor comes from a female donor with Graves disease. Sample: peripheral blood mononuclear cells (PBMCs), taken at new diagnosis, from a patient treated with antithyroid drugs. The J gene is TRBJ1-1, the V gene TRBV5-1; D ambiguous. This CDR3 is CASSLSHDRYTEAFF. In DNA form, the CDR3 reads TGCGCCAGCAGCTTAAGTCACGACCGTTACACTGAAGCTTTCTTT.